These 3 T cell receptor beta chains share one sample of origin, sequenced in a study of blood T cell repertoires in COVID-19. Profiling relied on immunoSEQ multiplex PCR, and the TCRdb table lists in-frame clones only, not all of them. The sample carries about 92,000 clones, roughly 80% recorded once. Sequencing used peripheral blood. The receptors derive from a woman between 65 and 79 years old with acute or convalescent COVID-19.

This chain connects TRBV6-2 or TRBV6-3 to TRBJ1-2; no reliable D call. Trimming removed 6 bases at V and 4 bases at J, with 12 bases between. CDR1 and CDR2 from the germline V gene are MNHEY and SVGEGT. This CDR3 has 13 residues. The CDR3 DNA reads as TGTGCCAGCAGCCTTGCGGGATTCTATGGCTACACCTTC. It translates to CASSLAGFYGYTF.

The CDR3 protein is CASSLGTGLEAFF. The CDR3 nucleotides read TGTGCCAGCAGCTTAGGGACAGGCCTAGAAGCTTTCTTT. The V call is TRBV7-2, the J call TRBJ1-1; 7 nucleotides line up with TRBD1. Losses at the gene ends were 1 base for V and 8 bases for J; bases not matched to a gene: 4. This CDR3 is 13 amino acids long. Germline lookup yields CDR1 SGHTA and CDR2 FQGNSA.

The table lists this clone with many counts. The V call is TRBV15, the J call TRBJ2-7; 9 nucleotides align to TRBD2. Germline V gene lookup returns CDR1 LNHNV and CDR2 YYDKDF (reference sequence). Trimming cost V 3 bases and J 6 bases; bases outside gene matches: 3. The CDR3 spans 13 residues. The chain's CDR3 is CATSSSGRGEQYF. The CDR3 DNA is TGTGCCACCAGCAGTAGCGGGAGAGGCGAGCAGTACTTC.